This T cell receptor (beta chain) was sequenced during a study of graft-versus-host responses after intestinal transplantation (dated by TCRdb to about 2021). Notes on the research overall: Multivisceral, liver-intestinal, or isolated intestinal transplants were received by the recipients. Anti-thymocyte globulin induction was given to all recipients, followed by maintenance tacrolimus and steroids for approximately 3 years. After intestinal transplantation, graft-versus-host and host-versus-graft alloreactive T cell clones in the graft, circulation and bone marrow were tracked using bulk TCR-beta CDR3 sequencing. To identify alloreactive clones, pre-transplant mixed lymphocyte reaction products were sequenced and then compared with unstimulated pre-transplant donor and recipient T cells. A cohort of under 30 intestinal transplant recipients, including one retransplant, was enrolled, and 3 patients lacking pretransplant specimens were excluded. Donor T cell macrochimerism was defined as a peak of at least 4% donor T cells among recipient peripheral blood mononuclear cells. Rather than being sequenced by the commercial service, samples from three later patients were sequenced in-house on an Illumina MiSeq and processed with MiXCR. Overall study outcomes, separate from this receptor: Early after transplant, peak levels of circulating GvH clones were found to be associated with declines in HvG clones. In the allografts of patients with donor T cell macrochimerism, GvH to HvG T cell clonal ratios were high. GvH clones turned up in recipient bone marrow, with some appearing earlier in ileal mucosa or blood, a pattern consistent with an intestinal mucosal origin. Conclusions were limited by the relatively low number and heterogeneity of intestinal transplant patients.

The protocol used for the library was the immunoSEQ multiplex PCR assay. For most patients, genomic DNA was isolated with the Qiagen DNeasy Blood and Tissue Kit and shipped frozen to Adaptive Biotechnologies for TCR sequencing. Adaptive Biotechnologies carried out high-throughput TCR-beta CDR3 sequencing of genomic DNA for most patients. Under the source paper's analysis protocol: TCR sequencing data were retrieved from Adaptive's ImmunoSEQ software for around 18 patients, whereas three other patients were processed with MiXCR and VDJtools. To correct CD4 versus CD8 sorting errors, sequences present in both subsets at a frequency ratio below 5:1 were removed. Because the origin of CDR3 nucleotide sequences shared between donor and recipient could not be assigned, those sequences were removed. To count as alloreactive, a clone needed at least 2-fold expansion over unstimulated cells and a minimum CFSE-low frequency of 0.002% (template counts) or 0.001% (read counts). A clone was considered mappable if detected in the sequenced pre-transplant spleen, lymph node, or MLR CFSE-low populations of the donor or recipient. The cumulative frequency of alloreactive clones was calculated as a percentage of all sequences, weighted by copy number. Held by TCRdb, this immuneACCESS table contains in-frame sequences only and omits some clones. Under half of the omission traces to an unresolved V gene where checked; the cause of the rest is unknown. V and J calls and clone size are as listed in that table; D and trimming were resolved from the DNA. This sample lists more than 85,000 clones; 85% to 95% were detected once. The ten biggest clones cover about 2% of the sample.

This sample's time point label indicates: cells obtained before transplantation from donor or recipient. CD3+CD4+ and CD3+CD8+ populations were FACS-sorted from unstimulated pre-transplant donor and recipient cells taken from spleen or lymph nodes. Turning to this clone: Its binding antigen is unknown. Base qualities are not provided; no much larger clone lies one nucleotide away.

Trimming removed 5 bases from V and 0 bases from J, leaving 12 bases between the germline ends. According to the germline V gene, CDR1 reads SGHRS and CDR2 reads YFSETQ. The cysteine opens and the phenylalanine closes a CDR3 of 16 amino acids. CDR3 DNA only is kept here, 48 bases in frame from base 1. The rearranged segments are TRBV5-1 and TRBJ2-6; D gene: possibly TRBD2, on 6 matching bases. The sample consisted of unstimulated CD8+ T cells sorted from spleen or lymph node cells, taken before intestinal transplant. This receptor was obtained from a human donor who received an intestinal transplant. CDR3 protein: CASRSGPDSGANVLTF. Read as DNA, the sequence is TGCGCCAGCAGGAGCGGGCCGGACTCTGGGGCCAACGTCCTGACTTTC.